This T cell receptor (beta chain) stems from a study of T cells after yellow fever vaccination. A single record per CDR3 protein comes from TCRdb applying MiXCR to the 5' RACE reads. The sample holds around 340,000 distinct CDR3 sequences; 8.7% are singletons and the top ten take about a sixth. The sample holds many counts of this clonotype. Its antigen is as yet unknown. This CDR3 spans 13 amino acids. Trimming pared 3 bases from V and 0 bases from J, leaving 6 bases between. General study findings and limits: Contaminating bulk clonotypes could be abundant in FACS-sorted repertoires.

V and J are TRBV12-3 or TRBV12-4 and TRBJ2-7; no firm D call. The clonotype originates from a man aged 18 to 30 who received the YFV17D yellow fever vaccine. The source was PBMCs, collected on the day of the first yellow fever vaccination. CDR3: CASSLSGSYEQYF. As DNA, the CDR3 is TGTGCCAGCAGTTTGTCGGGCTCCTACGAGCAGTACTTC.